This TCR beta chain was profiled in a study of shared clonotypes between healthy human individuals. The CDR3 loop spans 14 amino acids. CDR1 MGHRA and CDR2 YSYEKL come from the germline V gene. The authors split each subset's genomic DNA evenly across several immunoSEQ plates. Under the authors' procedure: Filtering differed, since immunoSEQ gave only junction sequences and no quality scores. TCRdb keeps only in-frame clones here, not all; method: immunoSEQ multiplex PCR. The V and J calls and clone size are taken from that table; D and trimming were inferred from the DNA. The sample has more than 2,000,000 clones, over 90% seen once. As for this clone: At one end the junction does not follow the germline gene, possibly because of a read error.

The specimen sequenced was naive CD4+ T cells from PBMCs. Subset noted: CD45RA+ positively selected. The receptor's source is a man between 18 and 35 years old in good health. Some clones in this sample may be carry-over from other donors' samples. The V call is TRBV4-1, the J call TRBJ1-2; D possibly corresponds to TRBD1 (6 bases). This CDR3 is CASSPSGVNYSYTF. DNA for the CDR3: TGCGCCAGCAGCCCTTCAGGGGTAAACTATAGCTACACCTTC.